Listed below are T cell receptor beta chains from one sample, sequenced in a study of neurological immune-mediated disorders. TCRdb ran MiXCR on the 5' RACE reads and lists one entry per CDR3 protein. This table holds roughly 49,000 distinct CDR3 sequences, about 13% found once. The material sequenced was PBMCs. Receptors originate from a male donor with HTLV-1-associated myelopathy (HAM/TSP). Each CDR3 is given with its conserved first and last residue. The D gene is left open where the match is weak. Clone size is stated in some rows and not others, as once, few, many or a class when expanded.

TRBJ2-3,TRBV29-1,many,-,CSVRGGWDTDTQYF,TGCAGCGTTAGGGGCGGGTGGGACACAGATACGCAGTATTTT
TRBJ2-2,TRBV28,many,TRBD1,CASTLTGVKTGELFF,TGTGCCAGCACCCTCACAGGGGTGAAAACCGGGGAGCTGTTTTTT
TRBJ2-7,TRBV2,many,TRBD1,CASSEAPGQTYEQYF,TGTGCCAGCAGTGAAGCTCCGGGACAGACCTACGAGCAGTACTTC
TRBJ2-3,TRBV6-5,many,TRBD2,CASRRAGVTDTQYF,TGTGCCAGCAGGCGGGCGGGGGTGACAGATACGCAGTATTTT
TRBJ2-1,TRBV9,many,TRBD2,CASSFPHQGLAGGPMDEQFF,TGTGCCAGCAGCTTCCCCCACCAGGGACTAGCGGGGGGGCCGATGGATGAGCAGTTCTTC
TRBJ1-1,TRBV4-3,many,-,CASSQDRGFDTEAFF,TGCGCCAGCAGCCAAGACAGGGGATTCGACACTGAAGCTTTCTTT
TRBJ2-2,TRBV20-1,many,-,CSARDWGLGTNTGELFF,TGCAGTGCTAGAGACTGGGGGTTAGGGACTAACACCGGGGAGCTGTTTTTT
TRBJ2-2,TRBV6-6,many,-,CASSPKGQNTGELFF,TGTGCCAGCAGCCCAAAGGGACAGAACACCGGGGAGCTGTTTTTT
TRBJ1-5,TRBV20-1,many,-,CSAFRGMASNQPQHF,TGCAGTGCTTTTAGGGGGATGGCGAGCAATCAGCCCCAGCATTTT
TRBJ2-1,TRBV25-1,many,TRBD1,CASSALGTGNNEQFF,TGTGCCAGCAGTGCACTGGGGACAGGGAACAATGAGCAGTTCTTC
TRBJ2-1,TRBV11-2,many,-,CASSLDLRGGEQFF,TGTGCCAGCAGCTTAGATCTGCGGGGCGGTGAGCAGTTCTTC
TRBJ2-3,TRBV5-6,many,TRBD2,CASSSAGVGTDTQYF,TGTGCCAGCAGCTCAGCGGGGGTCGGGACAGATACGCAGTATTTT
TRBJ2-5,TRBV18,many,-,CASSPQGGPGTQYF,TGTGCCAGCTCACCACAGGGGGGTCCAGGGACCCAGTACTTC
TRBJ1-1,TRBV29-1,many,-,CSAQTGGNTEAFF,TGCAGCGCACAGACAGGCGGGAACACTGAAGCTTTCTTT
TRBJ2-2,TRBV7-2,-,-,CASSLKPCNPGELFF,TGTGCCAGCAGCTTAAAACCCTGTAATCCCGGGGAGCTGTTTTTT
TRBJ2-7,TRBV21-1,many,-,CASSRTASGGPPRLYEQYF,TGTGCCAGCAGCCGAACGGCTAGCGGGGGGCCCCCTCGACTCTACGAGCAGTACTTC
TRBJ1-1,TRBV14,many,-,CASSRKNTEAFF,TGTGCCAGCAGCCGGAAGAACACTGAAGCTTTCTTT
TRBJ2-3,TRBV29-1,many,-,CSVGLFDTQYF,TGCAGCGTTGGACTTTTTGATACGCAGTATTTT
TRBJ2-7,TRBV5-1,medium-sized,-,CASSLAYEQYF,TGCGCCAGCAGCTTGGCTTACGAGCAGTACTTC
TRBJ2-5,TRBV20-1,many,-,CSARGPGETQYF,TGCAGTGCTAGAGGCCCGGGAGAGACCCAGTACTTC
TRBJ1-6,TRBV7-2,many,-,CASSLVTDYNSPLHF,TGTGCCAGCAGCTTAGTAACAGATTATAATTCACCCCTCCACTTT
TRBJ1-2,TRBV5-6,many,TRBD1,CASNLGSGTADGYTF,TGTGCCAGCAACCTTGGGTCTGGGACAGCCGATGGCTACACCTTC
TRBJ1-6,TRBV6-2/TRBV6-3,many,TRBD1,CASSTYADRASLVSPLHF,TGTGCCAGCAGTACCTACGCAGACAGGGCTTCGTTGGTTTCACCCCTCCACTTT
TRBJ2-5,TRBV6-6,many,-,CASSRQTLGEETQYF,TGTGCCAGCAGCCGACAGACACTTGGGGAAGAGACCCAGTACTTC
TRBJ2-1,TRBV20-1,many,TRBD2,CSAISGDSYNEQFF,TGCAGTGCTATTAGCGGGGACTCCTACAATGAGCAGTTCTTC
TRBJ1-5,TRBV5-1,many,-,CASSTDGTSNQPQHF,TGCGCCAGCAGCACGGACGGTACCAGCAATCAGCCCCAGCATTTT
TRBJ2-1,TRBV12-3/TRBV12-4,few,-,CASSLGGAGANEQFF,TGTGCCAGCAGTTTGGGCGGGGCCGGGGCGAATGAGCAGTTCTTC
TRBJ1-4,TRBV7-2,many,TRBD1,CASSFSGGGGKLFF,TGTGCCAGCAGCTTTTCAGGGGGCGGGGGAAAACTGTTTTTT
TRBJ2-3,TRBV20-1,many,-,CSATPFRGASDTQYF,TGCAGTGCCACGCCTTTTCGGGGGGCCTCGGATACGCAGTATTTT
TRBJ2-3,TRBV7-9,many,TRBD2,CASSFFLLAGGPLTDTQYF,TGTGCCAGCAGCTTCTTCCTACTAGCGGGGGGGCCGTTAACAGATACGCAGTATTTT